This passage covers 3 T cell receptor beta chains from one sample sequenced in a study of control samples from healthy donors and cancer patients. Some clones are missing from TCRdb's copy, which holds only in-frame ones; the method was immunoSEQ multiplex PCR. In the table there are under 100,000 clones, 85% to 90% of which are singletons. Source material: PBMCs. These receptor sequences come from a woman in her 50s with colorectal cancer.

The chain couples TRBV12-5 to TRBJ1-3; D is ambiguous. The CDR3 is 14 residues long. Trimming took off 3 bases at V and 9 bases at J, with 15 bases between the two ends. Germline assignment: CDR1 LGHNT and CDR2 FRNRAP. CDR3 amino acids: CASGLSGARGTIYF. The DNA of the CDR3 is TGTGCTAGTGGTTTATCGGGAGCCCGGGGCACCATATATTTT.

This rearrangement joins TRBV19 to TRBJ1-1, with D maybe TRBD1 (5 bases). This CDR3 spans 14 amino acids. From germline, CDR1 is LNHDA and CDR2 SQIVND (reference sequence). Trimming took 4 bases from V and 6 from J, leaving 15 bases between them. The CDR3, as DNA: TGTGCCAGTAGTACAGGGAGAGGTTCTCCTGAAGCTTTCTTT. It codes for CASSTGRGSPEAFF.

The V and J genes are TRBV5-6 and TRBJ2-6; D is unresolved. The V gene's germline CDR1 is SGHDT and CDR2 YYEEEE. There are 15 residues in the CDR3. Trimming shortened V by 4 bases and J by 1 base, and 9 bases separated the two germline ends. The CDR3 loop is CASSPPVSGANVLTF. The CDR3 DNA reads as TGTGCCAGCAGCCCCCCCGTATCTGGGGCCAACGTCCTGACTTTC.